The clone carrying this T cell receptor (beta chain) has a handful of counts. Antigen: not known. The PCR had 60 Vbeta and 13 Jbeta primers. This table comes from immunoSEQ multiplex PCR, and its TCRdb copy is limited to in-frame clones, with some not included. The table shows almost 95,000 clones, with approximately 66% occurring only once. This entry is derived from a study of cytomegalovirus exposure and HLA in healthy donors. CDR1 and CDR2 from the germline V gene are MGHDK and SYGVNS. Trimming took off 6 bases at V and 3 bases at J, with 11 bases between the two ends. This CDR3 spans 14 amino acids. Study results and caveats: Reports showed the classifier diagnosing cytomegalovirus status with high specificity and sensitivity.

Source material: PBMCs. This rearrangement joins TRBV25-1 to TRBJ2-2, with D uncertain. This receptor was obtained from a man aged 25 to 40 in good health and CMV-seronegative. The CDR3 loop is CASSGNRDTGELFF. CDR3 nucleotides: TGTGCCAGCAGCGGAAACAGAGACACCGGGGAGCTGTTTTTT.